This T cell receptor beta chain came from a study of Ad26.COV2.S vaccination and SARS-CoV-2 variants. Study-level background: Recipients of Ad26.COV2.S got it intramuscularly, once or twice 56 days apart. Study results and caveats: The study found higher spike-specific TCR breadth in vaccine than placebo recipients.

Turning to this clone: Its antigen remains unknown.

Libraries were prepared by immunoSEQ multiplex PCR; TCRdb keeps only in-frame clonotypes and omits some of them. This sample yields 440,000 or so clones, of which 92% are seen a single time; less than 2% belongs to the top ten. This sample's treatment: roughly 18 received Ad26.COV2.S at low or high dose, single or two shots; a few received placebo; per-sample allocation not given. Following the first vaccine or placebo injection, samples were taken on day 63. An 18-55-year-old adult in Boston served as donor. V lost 4 bases to trimming and J lost 8 bases, with 6 bases between them. The CDR3 runs to 11 residues. CDR1 is KGHSH and CDR2 is LQKENI in the germline V gene.

The source of this sequence is a person aged 18 to 65 who received the Ad26.COV2.S COVID-19 vaccine or a placebo. This sample comprised peripheral blood, obtained in a trial of Ad26.COV2.S vaccine versus placebo. The V gene is TRBV18, the J gene TRBJ2-1; maybe TRBD1 (6 bases). The CDR3 sequence: CASSQGDEQFF. The CDR3 DNA sequence: TGTGCCAGCTCACAGGGGGATGAGCAGTTCTTC.